This T cell receptor (beta chain) was captured by sequencing in a study of identifying expanded T cells in peripheral blood. This table comes from immunoSEQ multiplex PCR, and its TCRdb copy is limited to in-frame clones, with some not included. This sample has some 93,000 clones; around nine tenths occur once, and the top ten carry 3% to 5%. This TCR was sampled from a person between 18 and 75 years old in good health. Sequencing was done on a sample of blood.

The CDR3: CSARILSYTF. DNA of the CDR3: TGCAGTGCTAGGATCCTTTCTTACACCTTC. The chain couples TRBV20-1 to TRBJ1-2; D gene ambiguous. CDR1 and CDR2 (germline): DFQATT, SNEGSKA (reference sequence). This CDR3 contains 10 residues. The V and J ends lost 3 bases and 11 bases respectively, with 10 bases between them.